The 5 T cell receptor beta chains below come from one sample, sequenced in a study of blood T cell repertoires in COVID-19. Sequencing was performed with immunoSEQ multiplex PCR; in TCRdb, only in-frame clones are kept and a portion is missing. The top ten clones hold about 1.6% of a sample with almost 250,000 clones, 70% to 90% of them seen once. The source material was PBMCs or T cells enriched from blood (not recorded which). These receptors all come from a woman aged 45-59 years who had recovered from COVID-19.

This clone was seen only a few times. The V and J genes are TRBV25-1 and TRBJ2-3; possible D gene TRBD1, 6 bases. The germline V gene encodes CDR1 MGHDK and CDR2 SYGVNS. This CDR3 has 13 amino acids. The ends were cut back, 7 bases at V and 1 base at J, with 9 bases in the middle. The CDR3 DNA follows: TGTGCCAGCAAGGACAGACGCACAGATACGCAGTATTTT. It translates to CASKDRRTDTQYF.

The chain has TRBV24-1 and TRBJ2-5; D remains ambiguous. Per the germline V gene, CDR1 is KGHDR and CDR2 is SFDVKD. V was pared by 1 base and J by 0 bases, with 14 bases between. The CDR3 is 17 amino acids. Written as DNA, the CDR3 is TGTGCCACCAGTGATTTATCCAGACCAGCGAACCAAGAGACCCAGTACTTC. The encoded protein is CATSDLSRPANQETQYF.

The chain combines TRBV28 with TRBJ2-1, with D perhaps matching TRBD1 (9 bases). The CDR3 consists of 19 residues. V was shortened by 6 bases and J by 8 bases, with 32 bases between the two germline ends. Germline CDR1 and CDR2: MDHEN and SYDVKM. DNA of the CDR3: TGTGCCAGCAGCTTCAGGGACAGGGTAACTAGCGGCCTAATGTATGAGCAGTTCTTC. This codes for CASSFRDRVTSGLMYEQFF.

The gene calls are TRBV2 and TRBJ2-1; D is perhaps TRBD2 (5 bases). Trimming took 6 bases from V and 7 from J, leaving 10 bases between them. Germline CDR1 is SNHLY and CDR2 is FYNNEI. CDR3 length: 12 residues. The CDR3 DNA reads TGTGCCAGCAGACAGATAGCGAATGAGCAGTTCTTC. Translating it yields CASRQIANEQFF.

The genes are TRBV30 and TRBJ2-4; D is uncertain. The V end was cut by 5 bases, the J end by 4 bases, with 6 bases between. This CDR3 comprises 11 residues. CDR1 GTSNPN and CDR2 SVGIG come from the germline V gene (reference sequence). In nucleotides, the CDR3 is TGTGCCTGGGGGTCTAAAAACATTCAGTACTTC. As protein: CAWGSKNIQYF.